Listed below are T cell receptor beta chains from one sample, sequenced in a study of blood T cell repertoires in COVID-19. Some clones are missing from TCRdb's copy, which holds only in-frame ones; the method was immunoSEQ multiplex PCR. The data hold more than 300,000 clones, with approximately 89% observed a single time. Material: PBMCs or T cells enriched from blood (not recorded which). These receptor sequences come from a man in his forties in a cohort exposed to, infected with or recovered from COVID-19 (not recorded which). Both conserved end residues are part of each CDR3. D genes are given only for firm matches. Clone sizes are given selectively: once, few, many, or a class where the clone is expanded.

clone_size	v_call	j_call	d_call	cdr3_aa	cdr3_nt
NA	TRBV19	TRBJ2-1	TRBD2	CASPRTSGNEQFF	TGTGCCTCTCCCAGGACTAGCGGCAATGAGCAGTTCTTC
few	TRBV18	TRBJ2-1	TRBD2	CASSPFEAGSSYNEQFF	TGTGCCAGCTCACCATTTGAAGCGGGGAGCTCCTACAATGAGCAGTTCTTC
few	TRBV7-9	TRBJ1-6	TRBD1	CASSLEFGTVNSPLHF	TGTGCCAGCAGCTTAGAGTTTGGGACAGTTAATTCACCCCTCCACTTT
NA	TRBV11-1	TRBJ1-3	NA	CASSFREGVGNTIYF	TGTGCCAGCAGCTTTCGGGAAGGAGTGGGAAACACCATATATTTT
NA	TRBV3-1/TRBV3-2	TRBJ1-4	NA	CASSQAGSNEKLFF	TGTGCCAGCAGCCAAGCAGGGTCTAATGAAAAACTGTTTTTT
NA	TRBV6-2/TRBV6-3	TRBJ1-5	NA	CASSYSVETGIYSNQPQHF	TGTGCCAGCAGTTACTCGGTCGAGACAGGAATTTATAGCAATCAGCCCCAGCATTTT
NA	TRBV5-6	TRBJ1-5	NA	CASSLAREQPQHF	TGTGCCAGCAGCTTGGCCAGGGAACAGCCCCAGCATTTT
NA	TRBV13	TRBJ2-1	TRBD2	CASSRGLATYNEQFF	TGTGCCAGCAGCCGGGGACTAGCGACCTACAATGAGCAGTTCTTC
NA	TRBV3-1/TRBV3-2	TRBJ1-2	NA	CASSQMAVWPYGYTF	TGTGCCAGCAGCCAAATGGCCGTCTGGCCCTATGGCTACACCTTC
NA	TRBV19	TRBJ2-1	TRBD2	CASSSGTSGRYNEQFF	TGTGCCAGTAGTTCCGGGACTAGCGGGAGATACAATGAGCAGTTCTTC
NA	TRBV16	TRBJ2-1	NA	CASSKTPNEQFF	TGTGCCAGCAGTAAGACTCCAAATGAGCAGTTCTTC
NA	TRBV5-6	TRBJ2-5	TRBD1	CASSLPGQGRGTQYF	TGTGCCAGCAGCTTGCCCGGACAGGGGCGGGGGACCCAGTACTTC
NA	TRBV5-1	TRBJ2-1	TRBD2	CASGGGRAVEQFF	TGCGCCAGCGGGGGCGGGAGGGCCGTTGAGCAGTTCTTC
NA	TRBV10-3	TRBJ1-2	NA	CATSGGQLYGYTF	TGTGCCACCAGTGGGGGCCAGCTCTATGGCTACACCTTC
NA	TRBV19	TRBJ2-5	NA	CASSIQGLWETQYF	TGTGCCAGTAGTATACAGGGTCTGTGGGAGACCCAGTACTTC
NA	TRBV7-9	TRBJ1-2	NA	CASSPPGASYGYTF	TGTGCCAGCAGCCCCCCTGGTGCGAGCTATGGCTACACCTTC
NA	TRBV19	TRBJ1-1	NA	CASPDSCAFF	TGTGCCAGTCCGGACAGTTGCGCTTTCTTT
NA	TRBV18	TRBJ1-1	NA	CASSPPVGGYGDTEAFF	TGTGCCAGCTCACCACCGGTGGGGGGGTACGGGGACACTGAAGCTTTCTTT
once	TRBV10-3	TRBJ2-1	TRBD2	CATLAGGTNEQFF	TGTGCCACCCTAGCGGGAGGCACCAATGAGCAGTTCTTC
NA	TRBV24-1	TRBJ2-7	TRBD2	CATYSSGRSSYEQYF	TGTGCCACCTACAGTAGCGGGAGAAGTTCCTACGAGCAGTACTTC
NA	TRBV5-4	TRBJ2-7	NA	CASSLAGGLSYEQYF	TGTGCCAGCAGCTTGGCCGGGGGGCTTTCCTACGAGCAGTACTTC
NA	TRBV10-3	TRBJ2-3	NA	CAISDGGVKTDTQYF	TGTGCCATCAGTGACGGAGGGGTAAAAACAGATACGCAGTATTTT
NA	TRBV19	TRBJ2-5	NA	CASSPPGQMMETQYF	TGTGCCAGTAGTCCCCCGGGACAAATGATGGAGACCCAGTACTTC
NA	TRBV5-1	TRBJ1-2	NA	CASSRGAGLDYGYTF	TGCGCCAGCAGTCGCGGGGCAGGCTTGGACTATGGCTACACCTTC
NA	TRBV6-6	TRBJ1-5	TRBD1	CASRPRQGNQPQHF	TGTGCCAGCAGGCCCCGACAGGGTAATCAGCCCCAGCATTTT
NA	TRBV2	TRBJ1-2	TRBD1	CAIQGWTGPRKEGYTF	TGTGCCATCCAGGGCTGGACAGGTCCCCGGAAAGAGGGCTACACCTTC
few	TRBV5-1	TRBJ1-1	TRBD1	CASSLDTGATEAFF	TGCGCCAGCAGCTTGGACACAGGGGCCACTGAAGCTTTCTTT
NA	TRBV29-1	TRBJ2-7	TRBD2	CSVEEGGGPEQYF	TGCAGCGTTGAAGAGGGGGGAGGGCCTGAGCAGTACTTC
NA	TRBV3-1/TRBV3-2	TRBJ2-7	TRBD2	CASSQDSSGRVYEQYF	TGTGCCAGCAGCCAAGACTCTAGCGGGAGGGTATACGAGCAGTACTTC
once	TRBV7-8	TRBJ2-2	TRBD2	CASSPGLAGRTGELFF	TGTGCCAGCAGCCCTGGACTAGCGGGACGGACCGGGGAGCTGTTTTTT
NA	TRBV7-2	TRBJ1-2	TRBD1	CASSMGQGEGYTF	TGTGCCAGCAGCATGGGACAGGGCGAGGGCTACACCTTC
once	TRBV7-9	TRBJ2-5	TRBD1	CASSSRDREETQYF	TGTGCCAGCAGCAGCCGGGACAGGGAAGAGACCCAGTACTTC
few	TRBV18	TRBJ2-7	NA	CASSSNRDEQYF	TGTGCCAGCTCAAGTAACAGGGACGAGCAGTACTTC
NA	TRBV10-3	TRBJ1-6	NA	CAIRQGENSPLHF	TGTGCCATCAGACAGGGTGAGAATTCACCCCTCCACTTT
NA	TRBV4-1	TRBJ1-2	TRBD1	CASSQEAQGYGYTF	TGCGCCAGCAGCCAAGAAGCACAGGGGTATGGCTACACCTTC
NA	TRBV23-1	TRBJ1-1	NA	CASSLTNPGRLEAFF	TGCGCCAGCAGTCTTACTAACCCGGGTCGGCTAGAAGCTTTCTTT
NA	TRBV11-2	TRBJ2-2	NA	CASSGGPSTGELFF	TGTGCCAGCAGCGGAGGGCCGTCAACCGGGGAGCTGTTTTTT
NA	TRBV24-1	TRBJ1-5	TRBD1	CATSDSGGGNQPQHF	TGTGCCACCAGTGATTCAGGGGGCGGCAATCAGCCCCAGCATTTT
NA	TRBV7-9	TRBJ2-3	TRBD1	CASSYYPGQGARSTQYF	TGTGCCAGCAGCTACTACCCGGGACAGGGGGCGCGAAGTACGCAGTATTTT
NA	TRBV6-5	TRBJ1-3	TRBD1	CASRLGTGRNTIYF	TGTGCCAGCAGACTCGGGACAGGGCGAAACACCATATATTTT
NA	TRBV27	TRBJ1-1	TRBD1	CASSLVWTGDTEAFF	TGTGCCAGCAGTTTAGTTTGGACAGGGGACACTGAAGCTTTCTTT
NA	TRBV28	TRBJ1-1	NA	CASSLLGVRAFF	TGTGCCAGCAGTTTACTCGGGGTGAGGGCTTTCTTT
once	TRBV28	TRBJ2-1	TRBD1	CASQMDRVRNEQFF	TGTGCCAGCCAGATGGACAGGGTCAGGAATGAGCAGTTCTTC
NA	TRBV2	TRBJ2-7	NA	CASSERVYEQYF	TGTGCCAGCAGTGAACGAGTATACGAGCAGTACTTC
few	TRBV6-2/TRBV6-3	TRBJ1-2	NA	CASSSHPTTGGGYTF	TGTGCCAGCAGTTCTCACCCCACGACAGGAGGAGGCTACACCTTC
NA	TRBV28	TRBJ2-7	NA	CASHSPTGSYEQYF	TGTGCCAGCCACTCCCCGACAGGTTCCTACGAGCAGTACTTC
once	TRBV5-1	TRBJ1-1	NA	CASSTHLNTEAFF	TGCGCCAGCAGTACACATTTGAACACTGAAGCTTTCTTT